The 20 T cell receptor beta chains in this list originate from one sample, sequenced in a study of T cell responses to AZD1222 COVID-19 vaccine. Using immunoSEQ multiplex PCR, the repertoire was profiled, and TCRdb retains in-frame clones only, with some absent. The data hold about 82,000 clones, with around 90% observed a single time. The sequenced sample was peripheral blood, obtained on day 0 of AZD1222 vaccination. The origin of the receptors is an adult in good health.

The V call is TRBV11-2, the J call TRBJ2-2; possibly TRBD1 for D (5 bases). This CDR3 is 14 amino acids long. Trimming stripped 2 bases from V and 4 bases from J, with 8 bases between. Per germline, CDR1 SGHAT and CDR2 FQNNGV. The CDR3 DNA is TGTGCCAGCAGCTTAATCAGGGCCACCGGGGAGCTGTTTTTT. Protein: CASSLIRATGELFF.

Here the CDR3 reads CASSLPSTGIREKLFF. CDR3 sequence (DNA): TGTGCCAGCAGTTTACCCTCGACAGGGATCAGGGAAAAACTGTTTTTT. This chain connects TRBV28 to TRBJ1-4; TRBD1 matches 7 bases. Unmatched junction bases numbered 11, after V lost 2 bases and J lost 8 bases. The CDR3 runs 16 residues. Germline-derived CDR1 and CDR2 are MDHEN and SYDVKM.

This chain links TRBV10-1 with TRBJ2-3; a possible D gene is TRBD2 (6 bases). Trimming stripped 3 bases from V and 3 bases from J, with 13 bases between. Germline V gives CDR1 WNHNN, CDR2 SYGVQD (reference sequence). This CDR3 comprises 15 residues. The DNA for the CDR3 is TGCGCCAGCAGTGACCGAGCGGGCTCTACAGATACGCAGTATTTT. Translated, it gives CASSDRAGSTDTQYF.

The chain is built from TRBV12-3 or TRBV12-4 and TRBJ1-2; D gene unclear. V was pared by 0 bases and J by 8 bases, with 4 bases between. This CDR3 comprises 11 residues. CDR3 sequence reads: CASSLARGYTF. For the CDR3, the DNA is TGTGCCAGCAGTTTAGCGAGGGGCTACACCTTC.

The V call is TRBV21-1, the J call TRBJ2-3; the table names TRBD2, a call not compared with the DNA. TRBV21-1 corresponds to a pseudogene. The CDR3 is made up of 15 amino acids. The CDR3 DNA sequence: TGTGCCAGCAGCAAAAGACGGGGGGCTCCAGATACGCAGTATTTT. Protein: CASSKRRGAPDTQYF.

The V call is TRBV19, the J call TRBJ1-5, with TRBD1 matching 9 bases. CDR1 is LNHDA, CDR2 SQIVND, per germline (reference sequence). V trimming: 5 bases; J trimming: 4 bases; junction bases outside the gene matches: 9. The CDR3 spans 16 residues. Written as DNA, the CDR3 is TGTGCCAGTAGTCCCGGGACAGGGACTCTTAATCAGCCCCAGCATTTT. Translating gives CASSPGTGTLNQPQHF.

The chain uses TRBV29-1 and TRBJ1-2; tentative D call: TRBD1 (5 bases). The CDR3 sequence is 14 residues long. Between the trimmed V and J ends, which lost 1 base and 3 bases, there was a span of 12 bases. The germline CDR1 and CDR2 sequences are SQVTM and ANQGSEA. The CDR3, as DNA: TGCAGCGTTGAAGTCGCAGGGAGGTACTATGGCTACACCTTC. This gives the protein CSVEVAGRYYGYTF.

The chain is built from TRBV10-3 and TRBJ2-3; D gene unclear. Germline V CDR1 and CDR2: ENHRY, SYGVKD. There are 12 residues in the CDR3. The V and J ends lost 11 bases and 2 bases respectively, with 11 bases between them. As DNA, the CDR3 is TGTGCCCTACGAACGGCCACAGATACGCAGTATTTT. Encoded protein: CALRTATDTQYF.

The J gene is TRBJ1-2, the V gene TRBV9, with TRBD1 matching 7 bases. In germline, CDR1 is SGDLS, CDR2 YYNGEE. V was pared by 3 bases and J by 3 bases, with 11 bases of the junction left unmatched. CDR3 length: 16 residues. The CDR3, as DNA: TGTGCCAGCAGCGCTCAGACAGGGCGAAGGGACTATGGCTACACCTTC. Its translation is CASSAQTGRRDYGYTF.

This rearrangement joins TRBV15 to TRBJ1-5; 7 bases agree with TRBD1. The CDR3 is 16 amino acids. V lost 3 bases, J lost 1 base, and 6 bases stayed unmatched. Germline CDR1 LNHNV, CDR2 YYDKDF (reference sequence). The CDR3 protein is CATSSRQGSSNQPQHF. The CDR3 DNA is TGTGCCACCAGCAGCCGACAGGGTTCGAGCAATCAGCCCCAGCATTTT.

Only one count was recorded for this clone. The V and J genes are TRBV6-2 or TRBV6-3 and TRBJ1-5, with TRBD1 matching 10 bases. The CDR3 is 14 residues long. Trimming at V came to 5 bases and at J to 7 bases, leaving 5 bases not matched to a gene. Germline values: CDR1 MNHEY, CDR2 SVGEGT. The CDR3: CASSKTGGWQPQHF. The CDR3 DNA follows: TGTGCCAGCAGTAAGACAGGGGGCTGGCAGCCCCAGCATTTT.

In DNA form, the CDR3 reads TGTGCCAGCAGTAGGACGGGAGAAACTAATTCACCCCTCCACTTT. This gives the protein CASSRTGETNSPLHF. This sequence joins TRBV6-5 and TRBJ1-6; D unresolved. V was shortened by 5 bases and J by 6 bases, with 14 bases between the two germline ends. CDR1 MNHEY and CDR2 SVGAGI come from the germline V gene. The CDR3 loop spans 15 amino acids.

The rearrangement joins TRBV13 to TRBJ2-7; 7 positions match TRBD1. Trimming removed 2 bases from V and 1 base from J; junction bases left unmatched: 2. This CDR3 region has 14 residues. Germline V gives CDR1 PRHDT, CDR2 FYEKMQ (reference sequence). CDR3 nucleotides: TGTGCCAGCAGCTTACCAGGGGGTTCCTACGAGCAGTACTTC. Protein sequence: CASSLPGGSYEQYF.

This rearrangement joins TRBV5-1 to TRBJ1-2; D is unclear. Per germline, CDR1 SGHRS and CDR2 YFSETQ. V was cut by 0 bases and J by 1 base, with 4 bases left in between. The CDR3 sequence is 13 residues long. CDR3 bases: TGCGCCAGCAGCTTGGAAGTTAACTATGGCTACACCTTC. The encoded protein is CASSLEVNYGYTF. The variable domain in full, with the rest retrieved from reference TRBV5-1 and TRBJ1-2, is KAGVTQTPRYLIKTRGQQVTLSCSPISGHRSVSWYQQTPGQGLQFLFEYFSETQRNKGNFPGRFSGRQFSNSRSEMNVSTLELGDSALYLCASSLEVNYGYTFGSGTRLTVV.

The V call is TRBV7-3, the J call TRBJ1-2, with D perhaps TRBD1 (5 bases). Trimming pared 5 bases from V and 8 bases from J, leaving 18 bases between. This CDR3 is built from 14 residues. The germline gives CDR1 SGHTA, CDR2 FQGTGA. CDR3 DNA sequence: TGTGCCAGCAGCCATACCCCGCCCGGGGGAGGCTACACCTTC. This gives the protein CASSHTPPGGGYTF.

J is TRBJ1-4 and V is TRBV7-2, with D uncertain. This CDR3 has 15 residues. Germline CDR1 reads SGHTA; CDR2 reads FQGNSA. V lost 4 bases to trimming and J lost 8 bases, with 17 bases between them. The CDR3 region has the DNA TGTGCCAGCAGCTCAAGGGCTTCCGCTCTGGAAAAACTGTTTTTT. Protein: CASSSRASALEKLFF.

CDR3 in amino acids: CATSARQGSYGYTF. CDR3 DNA: TGTGCCACCAGTGCAAGACAGGGGAGCTATGGCTACACCTTC. The gene calls are TRBV24-1 and TRBJ1-2; TRBD1 agrees at 8 bases. Trimming removed 5 bases from V and 4 bases from J; junction bases left unmatched: 5. CDR3 length equals 14 residues. Per the germline V gene, CDR1 is KGHDR and CDR2 is SFDVKD.

The genes are TRBV2 and TRBJ1-6, with D tentatively TRBD1 (6 bases). This CDR3 spans 15 amino acids. With 6 bases removed from V and 3 bases from J, the gap between germline ends came to 12 bases. CDR1 is SNHLY, CDR2 FYNNEI, per germline. For the CDR3, the DNA is TGTGCCAGCAGACTACAGGGCAACTATAATTCACCCCTCCACTTT. It yields the protein CASRLQGNYNSPLHF.

The chain employs TRBV24-1 and TRBJ1-6, with no clear D. The CDR3 is 15 amino acids. Trimming removed 2 bases at V and 7 bases at J, with 11 bases between. The germline gives CDR1 KGHDR, CDR2 SFDVKD. The CDR3 DNA sequence: TGTGCCACCAGTGATTCGACCAAACCCAATTCACCCCTCCACTTT. It encodes CATSDSTKPNSPLHF.

The chain links TRBV6-5 to TRBJ1-2; D remains ambiguous. Germline CDR1 MNHEY, CDR2 SVGAGI. CDR3 size: 11 residues. V lost 5 bases to trimming and J lost 2 bases, with 3 bases between them. The CDR3 spells CASSNNYGYTF. The CDR3 DNA is TGTGCCAGCAGTAACAACTATGGCTACACCTTC.